Sequencing of this T cell receptor (beta chain) was carried out in a study of T cell responses to AZD1222 COVID-19 vaccine. Study-wide points: Baseline seropositivity characterized only a handful of AZD1222 recipients.

V lost 6 bases, J lost 5 bases, and 12 bases lay in between. The CDR3 covers 13 residues. The V gene's germline CDR1 is MNHEY and CDR2 SVGAGI. Method: immunoSEQ multiplex PCR; TCRdb's copy keeps in-frame clones and lacks some. Here the sample spans more than 150,000 clones, 90% to 95% being singletons. Remarks on this clone: Its specificity is unknown.

The sample consisted of peripheral blood, taken on day 0 of AZD1222 vaccination. The receptor was derived from an adult in good health. The chain joins TRBV6-5 to TRBJ2-3; D unclear. CDR3 protein: CASRPPLQDTQYF. The CDR3 DNA reads as TGTGCCAGCAGACCCCCTCTACAAGATACGCAGTATTTT.